Sequencing of this TCR beta chain was carried out in a study of T cell repertoires in cytomegalovirus infection. Turning to the study itself: Well-studied HLA-B-restricted epitopes and recently identified HLA-C-restricted epitopes of CMV were both used in the study. It was the public TCR beta signatures that indicated both CMV infection and matching HLA type. Study results and caveats: Clonotypes of TCR beta that were HLA-C-restricted and CMV-specific dominated the ex vivo response. The study identified carriers of CMV plus the relevant HLA from cumulative public TCR beta family frequency.

With regard to this clonotype: No antigen is known for it.

Using its own MiXCR run on the reads, TCRdb lists one record per CDR3 protein. The table includes about 920,000 distinct CDR3 sequences, approximately 32% detected once. Specimen: cultured CD8+ T cells from PBMCs, collected from culture after CMV antigen stimulation. This clonotype was obtained from a human donor in good health (CMV status not recorded). Some clones in this sample may be carry-over from other donors' samples.

CDR3 sequence (DNA): TGCGCCAGCAGCACTAAGAGCCCCGGCTCCTACGAGCAGTACTTC. This sequence encodes CASSTKSPGSYEQYF. This chain uses TRBV4-1 with TRBJ2-7; no clear D. Trimming removed 5 bases from V and 0 bases from J, with 14 bases in between. Looked up from germline, CDR1 is MGHRA and CDR2 is YSYEKL. CDR3 length: 15 amino acids.